The sequence of this T cell receptor (beta chain) was determined in a study of blood T cells in healthy people across ages. A J-beta primer mix and a sample-barcoded 5' primer were used in a second PCR of about 6 to 12 cycles. TCRdb used MiXCR to reprocess the 5' RACE reads, holding one entry per CDR3 protein. The table has approximately 2,000,000 distinct CDR3 sequences, roughly two fifths seen once. All donors came from Russia, were Caucasian and healthy, and spanned ages roughly 6 to 100. The study isolated at least 6.5 million PBMCs from each sample. Turning to this clonotype: Its antigen is not identified.

Study findings and constraints: Diversity of TCR beta per million T cells declined in a roughly linear way with age. TCR beta diversity was tightly associated with the proportion of naive T cells.

This CDR3 comprises 16 residues. Germline loops: CDR1 SGHVS, CDR2 FQNEAQ. Trimming cost V 1 base and J 9 bases, with 19 bases left between them. The chain couples TRBV7-8 to TRBJ2-4, with D hard to call. Sequencing used blood. The source of this sequence is a human donor in good health. CDR3 nucleotides: TGTGCCAGCAGCTTAGTATGGGTGACCCACGGAGCCATTCAGTACTTC. Translated, it gives CASSLVWVTHGAIQYF.